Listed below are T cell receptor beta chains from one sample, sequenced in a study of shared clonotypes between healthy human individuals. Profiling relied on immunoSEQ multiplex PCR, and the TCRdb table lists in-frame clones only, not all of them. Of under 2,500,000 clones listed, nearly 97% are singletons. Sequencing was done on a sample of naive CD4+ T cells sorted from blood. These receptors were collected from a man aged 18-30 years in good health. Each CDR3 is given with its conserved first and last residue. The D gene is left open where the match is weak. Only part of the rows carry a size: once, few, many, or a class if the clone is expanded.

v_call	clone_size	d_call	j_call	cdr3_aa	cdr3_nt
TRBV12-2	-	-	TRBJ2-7	CASRLWGGTGGLEQYF	TGTGCAAGTCGCTTATGGGGAGGGACAGGGGGCCTCGAGCAGTACTTC
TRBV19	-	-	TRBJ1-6	CASSAFPNSPLHF	TGTGCCAGTAGTGCCTTTCCAAATTCACCCCTCCACTTT
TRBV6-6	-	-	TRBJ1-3	CASSPQGATGNTIYF	TGTGCCAGCAGTCCCCAGGGTGCAACCGGAAACACCATATATTTT
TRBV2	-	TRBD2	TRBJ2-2	CASSPLPTSAGGELFF	TGTGCCAGCAGTCCCCTACCGACTAGCGCGGGCGGGGAGCTGTTTTTT
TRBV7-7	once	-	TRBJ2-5	CASSSGETQYF	TGTGCTAGCAGCTCGGGAGAGACCCAGTACTTC
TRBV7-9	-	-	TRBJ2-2	CASSSVSAGELFF	TGTGCCAGCAGCTCCGTCTCGGCCGGGGAGCTGTTTTTT
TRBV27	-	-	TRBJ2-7	CASSLSYPGEQYF	TGTGCCAGCAGTTTATCGTACCCTGGAGAGCAGTACTTC
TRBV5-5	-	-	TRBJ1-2	CASSLGLDGRGNYGYTF	TGTGCCAGCAGCTTGGGGTTAGATGGCAGGGGAAACTATGGCTACACCTTC
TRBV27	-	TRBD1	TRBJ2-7	CASSYRGVGYEQYF	TGTGCCAGCAGTTACAGGGGAGTAGGCTACGAGCAGTACTTC
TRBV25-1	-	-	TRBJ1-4	CASSESGATNEKLFF	TGTGCCAGCAGTGAATCCGGCGCAACTAATGAAAAACTGTTTTTT
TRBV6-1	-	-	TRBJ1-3	CASREQGKSSGNTIYF	TGTGCCAGCAGGGAACAGGGAAAAAGCTCTGGAAACACCATATATTTT
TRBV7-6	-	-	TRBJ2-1	CASSLASDTEQFF	TGTGCCAGCAGCTTAGCCAGCGACACTGAGCAGTTCTTC
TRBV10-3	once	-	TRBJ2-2	CAISQYEGAGELFF	TGTGCCATCAGTCAGTACGAGGGCGCCGGGGAGCTGTTTTTT
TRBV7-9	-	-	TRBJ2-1	CASSLPNPGYNEQFF	TGTGCCAGCAGCTTACCCAACCCGGGGTACAATGAGCAGTTCTTC
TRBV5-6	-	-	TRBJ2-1	CASSLVQGSSYNEQFF	TGTGCCAGCAGCTTGGTTCAGGGCAGTTCCTACAATGAGCAGTTCTTC
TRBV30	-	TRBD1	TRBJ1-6	CAWSEGRGPSPLHF	TGTGCCTGGAGTGAGGGCAGGGGGCCTTCACCCCTCCACTTT
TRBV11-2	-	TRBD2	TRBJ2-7	CASSRLAGDSYEQYF	TGTGCCAGCAGCCGACTAGCGGGAGATTCCTACGAGCAGTACTTC
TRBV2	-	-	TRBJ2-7	CASTNQGISYEQYF	TGTGCCAGCACAAATCAGGGGATCTCCTACGAGCAGTACTTC
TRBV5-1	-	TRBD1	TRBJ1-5	CASSPGQGNQPQHF	TGCGCCAGCAGCCCCGGACAGGGGAATCAGCCCCAGCATTTT
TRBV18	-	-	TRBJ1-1	CASSPLGAQGRTEAFF	TGTGCCAGCTCACCCCTCGGGGCTCAAGGGAGAACTGAAGCTTTCTTT
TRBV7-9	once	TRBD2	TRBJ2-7	CASSSLAGSTMKGAYEQYF	TGTGCCAGCAGCTCTCTAGCGGGATCAACCATGAAAGGTGCCTACGAGCAGTACTTC
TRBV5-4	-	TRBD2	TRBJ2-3	CASPTSGKPGTDTQYF	TGTGCCAGCCCGACTAGCGGGAAGCCGGGCACAGATACGCAGTATTTT
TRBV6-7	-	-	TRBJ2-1	CASSYSLSSLNEQFF	TGTGCCAGCAGTTACTCATTGAGTTCCCTCAATGAGCAGTTCTTC
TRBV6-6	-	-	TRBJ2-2	CASRPDSGELFF	TGTGCCAGCAGACCGGACTCCGGGGAGCTGTTTTTT
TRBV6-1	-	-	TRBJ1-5	CASSEALGGNQPQHF	TGTGCCAGCAGTGAAGCCCTTGGGGGAAATCAGCCCCAGCATTTT
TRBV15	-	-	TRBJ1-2	CATSPDSFAGYTF	TGTGCCACCAGCCCGGACAGTTTTGCTGGCTACACCTTC
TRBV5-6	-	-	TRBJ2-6	CATSNPEELSGANVLTF	TGTGCCACCTCGAACCCCGAAGAACTCTCGGGGGCCAACGTCCTGACTTTC
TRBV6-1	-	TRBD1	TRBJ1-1	CASSERGQVAEAFF	TGTGCCAGCAGTGAAAGGGGGCAGGTGGCTGAAGCTTTCTTT
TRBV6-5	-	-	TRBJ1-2	CASSSTPGGYTF	TGTGCCAGCAGTTCCACTCCGGGGGGCTACACCTTC
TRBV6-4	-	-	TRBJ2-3	CASTLDGPDGVTDTQYF	TGTGCCAGCACCCTCGACGGGCCCGATGGGGTCACAGATACGCAGTATTTT
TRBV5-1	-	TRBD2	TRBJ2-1	CASSLSGDAGGMQFF	TGCGCCAGCAGCTTGAGCGGGGACGCGGGAGGAATGCAGTTCTTC
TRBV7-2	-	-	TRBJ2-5	CASSFRDPGETQYF	TGTGCCAGCAGCTTCCGGGACCCGGGGGAGACCCAGTACTTC
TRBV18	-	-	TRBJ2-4	CASSPPGDKNIQYF	TGTGCCAGCTCACCCCCGGGGGACAAAAACATTCAGTACTTC
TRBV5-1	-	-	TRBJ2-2	CASSLGQTTNTGELFF	TGCGCCAGCAGCTTGGGACAGACTACGAACACCGGGGAGCTGTTTTTT
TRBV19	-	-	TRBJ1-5	CASSNQNSNQPQHF	TGTGCCAGTAGTAACCAGAATAGCAATCAGCCCCAGCATTTT
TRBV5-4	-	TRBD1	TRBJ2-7	CATTGGPFF	TGTGCCACCACAGGGGGTCCATTCTTC
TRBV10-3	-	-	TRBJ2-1	CAISEQGYEQFF	TGTGCCATCAGTGAACAGGGCTATGAGCAGTTCTTC
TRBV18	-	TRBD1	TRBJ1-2	CASSTSQGGNGYTF	TGTGCCAGCTCAACATCCCAGGGGGGCAATGGCTACACCTTC
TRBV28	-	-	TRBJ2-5	CASSRQTRETQYF	TGTGCCAGCAGTCGACAGACTAGGGAGACCCAGTACTTC
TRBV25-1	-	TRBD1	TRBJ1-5	CASSVGTGDTQPQHF	TGTGCCAGCAGTGTTGGGACAGGGGATACTCAGCCCCAGCATTTT
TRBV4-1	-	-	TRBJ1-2	CASSQILGEGYTF	TGCGCCAGCAGCCAAATTCTGGGGGAGGGCTACACCTTC
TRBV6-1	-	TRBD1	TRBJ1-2	CASTLDRRGYTF	TGTGCCAGCACCTTGGACAGGCGGGGCTACACCTTC
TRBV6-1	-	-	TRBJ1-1	CASSGGSGEEAFF	TGTGCCAGCAGTGGGGGGTCAGGGGAAGAAGCTTTCTTT